The TCR beta chain described here comes from a study of radiotherapy plus CTLA-4 blockade in lung cancer. CDR3 length: 15 amino acids. V lost 3 bases, J lost 1 base, and 10 bases lay in between. Germline lookup yields CDR1 LNHDA and CDR2 SQIVND (reference sequence). Generated by immunoSEQ multiplex PCR, the TCRdb table keeps only in-frame clones and is missing some. The sample shows some 100,000 clones, approximately 80% of them seen only once. This clone was seen just once. The genes are TRBV19 and TRBJ1-5; a possible D gene is TRBD1 (6 bases). The receptor comes from a human donor with non-small cell lung cancer who had a partial response to radiotherapy plus ipilimumab. Source: peripheral blood, taken from a patient treated with radiotherapy plus ipilimumab. The CDR3 is CASSIVGASNQPQHF. The CDR3 region has the DNA TGTGCCAGTAGTATCGTGGGGGCGAGCAATCAGCCCCAGCATTTT.